This T cell receptor (beta chain) stems from a study of shared clonotypes between healthy human individuals. This clone was recorded only once. In germline, CDR1 is SGHTA, CDR2 FQGNSA. CDR3 length: 15 residues. Deletions cut 0 bases from V and 7 bases from J, with 13 bases between. Splitting of CD4+ cells produced CD45RA+ naive and CD45RA-negative memory subsets. This table comes from immunoSEQ multiplex PCR, and its TCRdb copy is limited to in-frame clones, with some not included. In the table there are about 990,000 clones, approximately 80% of which are singletons. V usage is TRBV7-2 and J usage is TRBJ2-1; D is possibly TRBD1 or TRBD2 (5 bases each). Sequencing input: memory CD4+ T cells from PBMCs. As to subset: CD45RA-negative fraction. The receptor was derived from a man between 18 and 29 years old in good health. Some clones in this sample may be carry-over from other donors' samples. The CDR3 DNA reads TGTGCCAGCAGCTTAGCCGGGGCCCTAAGGAATGAGCAGTTCTTC. It specifies CASSLAGALRNEQFF.